The next 32 T cell receptor beta chains were all read from a single sample in a study of monozygotic twins with inflammatory bowel disease. TCRdb re-called the 5' RACE reads; one entry per CDR3 protein, DNA not given. Recorded here are hundreds of thousands of distinct CDR3 sequences; the top ten clones represent 2.4%. Sequenced: blood. Receptor source: a human donor with ulcerative colitis or Crohn's disease, or a healthy co-twin of an affected twin (not recorded which).

The rearrangement joins TRBV6-1 to TRBJ1-2. Germline CDR1 and CDR2: MNHNS and SASEGT. This CDR3 spans 13 amino acids. CDR3 sequence: CASSVSGAYGYTF.

The rearrangement joins TRBV5-1 to TRBJ2-2; TCRdb's D call, TRBD2, is unchecked because there is no DNA. The CDR3 runs to 15 residues. CDR1 and CDR2 (germline): SGHRS, YFSETQ. CDR3 protein: CASSQKATSTGELFF.

The J gene is TRBJ1-5, the V gene TRBV24-1; the D gene TCRdb calls, TRBD1, cannot be checked with no DNA. The CDR3 is 13 residues long. The germline V gene encodes CDR1 KGHDR and CDR2 SFDVKD. The chain's CDR3 is CATSDTGNQPQHF.

This rearrangement joins TRBV10-3 to TRBJ2-2; with no DNA, the TCRdb D assignment of TRBD1 cannot be verified. Germline CDR1 ENHRY, CDR2 SYGVKD. The CDR3 consists of 15 residues. This CDR3 reads CAISVGRGTTGELFF.

The V and J genes are TRBV18 and TRBJ2-3. This CDR3 comprises 11 residues. Germline lookup yields CDR1 KGHSH and CDR2 LQKENI. CDR3 protein: CASSSQDTQYF.

The rearrangement joins TRBV19 to TRBJ2-1; TCRdb reports TRBD1, a call that lacks DNA to check it against. Per the germline V gene, CDR1 is LNHDA and CDR2 is SQIVND (reference sequence). This CDR3 is built from 13 residues. The CDR3 loop is CATKGTGLGEQFF.

The chain joins TRBV20-1 to TRBJ2-1. Germline V lookup: CDR1 DFQATT, CDR2 SNEGSKA (reference sequence). This CDR3 spans 14 amino acids. The CDR3 loop reads CSARSGSFYNEQFF.

This chain connects TRBV3-1 to TRBJ1-2; TCRdb returns TRBD1, unconfirmable since there is no DNA. Germline-derived CDR1 and CDR2 are LGHDT and YNNKEL (reference sequence). The CDR3 extends over 15 amino acids. The CDR3 sequence is CASSVRSGVGYGYTF.

V is TRBV20-1 and J is TRBJ2-3. Germline V gives CDR1 DFQATT, CDR2 SNEGSKA (reference sequence). The CDR3 has 14 residues. This chain's CDR3 is CTGLAGSSTDTQYF.

This chain links TRBV9 with TRBJ1-1. Germline V CDR1 and CDR2: SGDLS, YYNGEE. CDR3 length equals 12 residues. CDR3 sequence: CASQEVNLGAFF.

V usage is TRBV28 and J usage is TRBJ2-7; the TCRdb D gene call, TRBD2, has no DNA to confirm it. Germline loops: CDR1 MDHEN, CDR2 SYDVKM. The CDR3 is 14 residues long. The CDR3 region is CASRGYSIDYEQYF.

V gene TRBV29-1 combines with J gene TRBJ2-5; checking the TCRdb D call of TRBD1 is not possible without DNA. This CDR3 comprises 14 residues. Germline lookup yields CDR1 SQVTM and CDR2 ANQGSEA. CDR3 region: CSVVKTSRGQTQYF.

This chain connects TRBV7-8 to TRBJ2-1; the TCRdb D gene call, TRBD2, has no DNA to confirm it. The germline V gene has CDR1 SGHVS and CDR2 FQNEAQ. This CDR3 has 15 residues. Here the CDR3 reads CASSQRLNSRNEQFF.

The rearrangement joins TRBV20-1 to TRBJ1-5; there is no DNA to check the TCRdb D call of TRBD1. The CDR3 consists of 15 residues. Per the germline V gene, CDR1 is DFQATT and CDR2 is SNEGSKA (reference sequence). CDR3 in amino acids: CSASTGGNSNQPQHF.

The chain combines TRBV5-1 with TRBJ2-1; no DNA is available, so the TRBD1 call from TCRdb remains unchecked. This CDR3 is 13 amino acids long. The germline gives CDR1 SGHRS, CDR2 YFSETQ. This CDR3 reads CASSSGQGGEQFF.

The CDR3 sequence: CASSSAGGRGYEQFF. The chain couples TRBV7-2 to TRBJ2-1; TCRdb outputs TRBD2, but without DNA this stays unchecked. From germline, CDR1 is SGHTA and CDR2 FQGNSA. This CDR3 has 15 amino acids. The full variable domain, with the rest looked up from reference TRBV7-2 and TRBJ2-1, is GAGVSQSPSNKVTEKGKDVELRCDPISGHTALYWYRQSLGQGLEFLIYFQGNSAPDKSGLPSDRFSAERTGGSVSTLTIQRTQQEDSAVYLCASSSAGGRGYEQFFGPGTRLTVL.

This chain's CDR3 is CSARRGDRAEKLFF. The genes are TRBV20-1 and TRBJ1-4; with no DNA, the TCRdb D assignment of TRBD1 cannot be verified. Germline CDR1 and CDR2: DFQATT and SNEGSKA (reference sequence). CDR3 length equals 14 residues.

The V gene is TRBV19, the J gene TRBJ1-1; TCRdb designates TRBD1, a call that cannot be tested without DNA. Germline V gene sequence: CDR1 LNHDA, CDR2 SQIVND (reference sequence). The CDR3 length is 15 residues. CDR3 in amino acids: CASSSSRRGATEAFF.

V and J are TRBV4-3 and TRBJ2-7; absent DNA, TCRdb's TRBD1 call cannot be checked. Germline CDR1 is LGHNA and CDR2 is YSLEER. CDR3 size: 14 residues. The CDR3 here is CASSQDRGEDEQYF.

This chain links TRBV24-1 with TRBJ2-1. The germline gives CDR1 KGHDR, CDR2 SFDVKD. The CDR3 spans 13 residues. The CDR3 protein is CATSDLLGNEQFF.

V usage is TRBV10-3 and J usage is TRBJ2-7. Looked up from germline, CDR1 is ENHRY and CDR2 is SYGVKD. The length of the CDR3 is 14 residues. CDR3: CAISGTHDLDEQYF.

The rearrangement joins TRBV7-2 to TRBJ2-1. Per the germline V gene, CDR1 is SGHTA and CDR2 is FQGNSA. The CDR3 is 15 residues long. The CDR3 loop is CASSPGSSPSNEQFF.

V gene TRBV7-6 combines with J gene TRBJ2-5; TCRdb's D call of TRBD1 is untestable without DNA. The CDR3 contains 16 residues. Per the germline V gene, CDR1 is SGHVS and CDR2 is FNYEAQ. The CDR3 spells CASSFGGNLGQETQYF.

This chain connects TRBV18 to TRBJ1-4; the TCRdb call, TRBD1, lacks DNA for checking. CDR1 is KGHSH, CDR2 LQKENI, per germline. This CDR3 contains 12 residues. CDR3: CASSPGQGKLFF. Using reference TRBV18 and TRBJ1-4 for the parts outside the CDR3, the full variable domain is NAGVMQNPRHLVRRRGQEARLRCSPMKGHSHVYWYRQLPEEGLKFMVYLQKENIIDESGMPKERFSAEFPKEGPSILRIQQVVRGDSAAYFCASSPGQGKLFFGSGTQLSVL.

The chain joins TRBV28 to TRBJ2-1. The CDR3 loop spans 15 amino acids. Germline values: CDR1 MDHEN, CDR2 SYDVKM. CDR3 in amino acids: CASSSLGISYNEQFF.

This chain joins TRBV12-3 or TRBV12-4 and TRBJ1-5; TCRdb's D call, TRBD1, is unchecked because there is no DNA. The CDR3 is made up of 16 amino acids. CDR3 region: CASSFSLDRGNQPQHF.

The CDR3 spells CASSWGQGDYFYGYTF. The chain is built from TRBV7-9 and TRBJ1-2; absent DNA, TCRdb's TRBD1 call cannot be checked. CDR1 SEHNR and CDR2 FQNEAQ come from the germline V gene (reference sequence). The length of the CDR3 is 16 residues.

The genes are TRBV20-1 and TRBJ2-7; TCRdb's D call, TRBD2, is unchecked because there is no DNA. Germline assignment: CDR1 DFQATT and CDR2 SNEGSKA (reference sequence). The CDR3 totals 15 residues. CDR3 loop: CSATPTSGGLYEQYF.

The chain has TRBV28 and TRBJ2-7; absent DNA, TCRdb's TRBD1 call cannot be checked. In germline, CDR1 is MDHEN, CDR2 SYDVKM. There are 15 residues in the CDR3. This chain's CDR3 is CASSKGGGVIYEQYF.

The rearrangement links TRBV20-1 to TRBJ2-7; the D call of TRBD1 rests on TCRdb alone, since no DNA is present to check it. Germline V gene data show CDR1 as DFQATT and CDR2 as SNEGSKA (reference sequence). The CDR3 runs to 14 residues. CDR3 in amino acids: CSARLDRGTNEQYF.

The chain couples TRBV14 to TRBJ2-1; TCRdb selects TRBD1, and the lack of DNA leaves this call unchecked. The CDR3 totals 13 residues. Germline V lookup: CDR1 SGHDN, CDR2 FVKESK. Here the CDR3 reads CASSQVMAPVQFF.

The genes are TRBV11-1 and TRBJ1-1; TCRdb indicates TRBD1, and absent DNA this call remains unverified. This CDR3 is built from 19 residues. Germline loops: CDR1 SGHAT, CDR2 FQDESV (reference sequence). The CDR3 sequence: CASSLATSDRGQMNTEAFF. The full variable domain, rest sourced from reference TRBV11-1 and TRBJ1-1, is EAEVAQSPRYKITEKSQAVAFWCDPISGHATLYWYRQILGQGPELLVQFQDESVVDDSQLPKDRFSAERLKGVDSTLKIQPAELGDSAMYLCASSLATSDRGQMNTEAFFGQGTRLTVV.